These 5 T cell receptor beta chains came from one sample sequenced in a study of PD-1 blockade in classical Hodgkin lymphoma. The assay was immunoSEQ multiplex PCR, and TCRdb's table has in-frame clones only and misses some. Here the sample spans roughly 61,000 clones, around 90% being singletons. Each patient experienced a relapse that followed autologous stem cell transplantation, and brentuximab vedotin exposure varied. The input for sequencing was peripheral blood mononuclear cells (PBMCs), taken before the second cycle of nivolumab. These receptors originate from a human donor with classical Hodgkin lymphoma.

V gene TRBV7-9 combines with J gene TRBJ2-7; TRBD1 is a possible D gene (6 bases). The germline V gene encodes CDR1 SEHNR and CDR2 FQNEAQ (reference sequence). Trimming removed 10 bases at V and 3 bases at J, with 16 bases between. The CDR3 covers 13 residues. The CDR3 region has the DNA TGTGCCACCACAGGGCCCGCGGGCTACGAGCAGTACTTC. This sequence encodes CATTGPAGYEQYF.

This chain joins TRBV6-5 and TRBJ1-1; no definite D call. This CDR3 has 11 residues. Germline-derived CDR1 and CDR2 are MNHEY and SVGAGI. The ends were cut back, 0 bases at V and 9 bases at J, with 5 bases in the middle. The CDR3 spells CASSYSFKAFF. In nucleotides, the CDR3 is TGTGCCAGCAGTTACTCTTTTAAAGCTTTCTTT.

The rearrangement links TRBV19 to TRBJ2-3, with a weak D call TRBD1 (6 bases). Germline values: CDR1 LNHDA, CDR2 SQIVND (reference sequence). This CDR3 is built from 13 residues. Between the trimmed V and J ends, which lost 3 bases and 6 bases, there was a span of 10 bases. CDR3 amino acids: CASSIQGMDTQYF. The CDR3 DNA reads TGTGCCAGTAGTATCCAGGGGATGGATACGCAGTATTTT.

The CDR3 sequence: CASSLLQGWPFGDSTDTQYF. CDR3 in DNA: TGTGCCAGCAGTTTATTGCAGGGATGGCCTTTTGGGGATAGCACAGATACGCAGTATTTT. The chain carries TRBV28 and TRBJ2-3, with D maybe TRBD1 (5 bases). Trimming stripped 1 base from V and 0 bases from J, with 23 bases between. Germline V gives CDR1 MDHEN, CDR2 SYDVKM. This CDR3 has 20 amino acids.

V is TRBV9 and J is TRBJ1-4; 7 bases align to TRBD1. CDR1 SGDLS and CDR2 YYNGEE come from the germline V gene. The CDR3 has 16 amino acids. J gave up 8 bases and V 0 bases, and 10 bases lay outside the gene matches. The CDR3 here is CASSVAAGTVGEKLFF. The DNA for the CDR3 is TGTGCCAGCAGCGTAGCGGCCGGGACAGTTGGCGAAAAACTGTTTTTT.